Reported below is one T cell receptor beta chain. The antigen is undetermined. The time point here: persistent/refractory GD, antithyroid drugs over 5 years with positive TRAb. From PBMCs, RNA was extracted and then used to make the TCR library. Sequencing libraries for TCR beta were prepared with iRepertoire HTBI primers and Arm-PCR of CDR3 regions. From the multiplex PCR reads, TCRdb called clonotypes with MiXCR, one entry per CDR3 protein. The table shows around 340,000 distinct CDR3 sequences, with about 20% occurring only once. This sample is drawn from a study of regulatory T cells in long-lasting Graves disease. Study-wide findings and caveats: Persistent Graves' patients had lower TCR diversity than newly diagnosed ones.

The clonotype was recovered from a female donor with Graves disease. The material sequenced was peripheral blood mononuclear cells (PBMCs), taken when the disease was refractory, from a patient treated with antithyroid drugs.

CDR3 region: CSARDLPGLLWETQYF. In DNA, the CDR3 is TGCAGTGCTAGAGATCTCCCTGGGCTCCTTTGGGAGACCCAGTACTTC. The genes are TRBV20-1 and TRBJ2-5; no clear D gene. The CDR3 is made up of 16 amino acids. V dropped 0 bases and J dropped 5 bases, with 19 bases sitting between them. Looked up from germline, CDR1 is DFQATT and CDR2 is SNEGSKA (reference sequence).